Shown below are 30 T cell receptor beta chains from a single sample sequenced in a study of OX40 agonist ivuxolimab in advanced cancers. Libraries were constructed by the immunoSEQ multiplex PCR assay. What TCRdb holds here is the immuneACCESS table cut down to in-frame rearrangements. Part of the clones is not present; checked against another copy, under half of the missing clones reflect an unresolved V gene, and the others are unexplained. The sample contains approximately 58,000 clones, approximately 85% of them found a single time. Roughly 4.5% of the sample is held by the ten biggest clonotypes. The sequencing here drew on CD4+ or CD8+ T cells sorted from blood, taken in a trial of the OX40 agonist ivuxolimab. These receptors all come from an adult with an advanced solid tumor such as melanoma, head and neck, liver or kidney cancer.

The CDR3 DNA reads TGCAGCGCATCCGGGACATTCAACACCGGGGAGCTGTTTTTT. Protein: CSASGTFNTGELFF. V gene TRBV29-1 combines with J gene TRBJ2-2; maybe TRBD1 (6 bases). The V gene lost 7 bases and the J gene lost 2 bases, with 14 bases spanning the gap. CDR1 and CDR2 (germline): SQVTM, ANQGSEA. The CDR3 has 14 amino acids.

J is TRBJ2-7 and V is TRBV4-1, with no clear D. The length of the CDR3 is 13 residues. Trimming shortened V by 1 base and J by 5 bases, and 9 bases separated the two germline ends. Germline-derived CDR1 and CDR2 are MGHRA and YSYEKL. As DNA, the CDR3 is TGCGCCAGCAGCCAAGTAGGTAGGGACGAGCAGTACTTC. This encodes CASSQVGRDEQYF.

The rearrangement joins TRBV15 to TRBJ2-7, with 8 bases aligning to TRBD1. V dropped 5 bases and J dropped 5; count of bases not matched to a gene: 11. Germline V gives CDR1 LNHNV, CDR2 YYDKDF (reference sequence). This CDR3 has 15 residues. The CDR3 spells CATSAPWDRFHEQYF. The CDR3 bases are TGTGCCACCAGCGCCCCCTGGGACAGGTTCCACGAGCAGTACTTC.

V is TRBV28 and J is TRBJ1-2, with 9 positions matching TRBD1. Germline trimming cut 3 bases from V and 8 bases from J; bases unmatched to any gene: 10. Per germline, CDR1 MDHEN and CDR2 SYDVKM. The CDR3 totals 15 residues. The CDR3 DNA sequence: TGTGCCAGCAGTTTCCGGTGGGACAGGGTTGTAGGCTACACCTTC. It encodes CASSFRWDRVVGYTF.

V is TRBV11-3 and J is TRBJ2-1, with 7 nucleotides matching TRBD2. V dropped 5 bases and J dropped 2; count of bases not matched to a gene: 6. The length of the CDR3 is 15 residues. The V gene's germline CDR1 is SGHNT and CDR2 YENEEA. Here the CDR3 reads CASSISGTPYNEQFF. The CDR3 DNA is TGTGCCAGCAGCATCAGCGGGACGCCCTACAATGAGCAGTTCTTC.

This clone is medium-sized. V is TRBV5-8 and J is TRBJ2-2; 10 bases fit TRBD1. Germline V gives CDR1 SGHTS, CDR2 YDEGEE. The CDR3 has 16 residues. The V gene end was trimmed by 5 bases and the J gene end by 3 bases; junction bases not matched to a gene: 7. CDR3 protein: CASSLTGGYDTGELFF. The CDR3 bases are TGTGCCAGCAGTCTGACAGGGGGCTATGACACCGGGGAGCTGTTTTTT.

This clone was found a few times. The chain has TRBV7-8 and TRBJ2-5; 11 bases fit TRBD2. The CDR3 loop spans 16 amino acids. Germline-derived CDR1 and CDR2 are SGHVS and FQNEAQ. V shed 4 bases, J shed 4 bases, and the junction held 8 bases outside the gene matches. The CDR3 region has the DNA TGTGCCAGCAGCTCCTATAGACTAGCGGGACGAGAGACCCAGTACTTC. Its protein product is CASSSYRLAGRETQYF.

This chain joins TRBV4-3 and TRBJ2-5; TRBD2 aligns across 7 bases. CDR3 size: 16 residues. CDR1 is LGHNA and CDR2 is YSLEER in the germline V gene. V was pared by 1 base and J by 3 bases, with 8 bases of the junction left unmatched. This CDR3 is CASSQAPGLIEETQYF. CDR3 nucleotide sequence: TGCGCCAGCAGCCAAGCCCCGGGACTAATCGAAGAGACCCAGTACTTC.

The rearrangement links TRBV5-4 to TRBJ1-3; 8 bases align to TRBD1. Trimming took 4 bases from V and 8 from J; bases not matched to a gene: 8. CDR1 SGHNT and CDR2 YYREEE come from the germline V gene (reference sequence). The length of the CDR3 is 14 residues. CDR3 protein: CASSMMGQEDTIYF. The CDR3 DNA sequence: TGTGCCAGCAGCATGATGGGACAGGAGGACACCATATATTTT.

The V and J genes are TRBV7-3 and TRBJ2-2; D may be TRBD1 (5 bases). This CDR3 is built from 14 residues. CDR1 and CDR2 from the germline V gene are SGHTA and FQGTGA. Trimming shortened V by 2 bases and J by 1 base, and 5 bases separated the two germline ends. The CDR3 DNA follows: TGTGCCAGCAGCTTAGGACAGAACACCGGGGAGCTGTTTTTT. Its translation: CASSLGQNTGELFF.

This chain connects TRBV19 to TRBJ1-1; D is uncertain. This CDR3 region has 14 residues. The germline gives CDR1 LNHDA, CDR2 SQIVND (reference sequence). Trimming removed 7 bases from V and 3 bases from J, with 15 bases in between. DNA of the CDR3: TGTGCCAGTAAGCTGGGAGGAGAGGACACTGAAGCTTTCTTT. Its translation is CASKLGGEDTEAFF.

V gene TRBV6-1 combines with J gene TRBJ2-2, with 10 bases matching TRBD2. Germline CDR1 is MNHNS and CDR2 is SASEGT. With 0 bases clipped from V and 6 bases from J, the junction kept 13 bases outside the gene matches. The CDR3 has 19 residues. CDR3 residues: CASSEAPISSGSGAGELFF. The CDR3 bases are TGTGCCAGCAGTGAAGCGCCGATTTCTAGCGGGAGCGGGGCCGGGGAGCTGTTTTTT.

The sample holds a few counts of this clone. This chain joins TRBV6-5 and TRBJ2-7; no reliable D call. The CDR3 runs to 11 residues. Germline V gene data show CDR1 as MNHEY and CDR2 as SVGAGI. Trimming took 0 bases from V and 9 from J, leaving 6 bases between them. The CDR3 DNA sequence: TGTGCCAGCAGTTACTCGGGCGGGCAGTACTTC. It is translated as CASSYSGGQYF.

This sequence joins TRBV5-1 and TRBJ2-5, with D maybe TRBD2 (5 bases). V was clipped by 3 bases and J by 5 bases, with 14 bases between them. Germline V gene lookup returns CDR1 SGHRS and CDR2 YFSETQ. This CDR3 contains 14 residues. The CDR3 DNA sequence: TGCGCCAGCAGCTCGATCACTTCGGGGGAGACCCAGTACTTC. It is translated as CASSSITSGETQYF.

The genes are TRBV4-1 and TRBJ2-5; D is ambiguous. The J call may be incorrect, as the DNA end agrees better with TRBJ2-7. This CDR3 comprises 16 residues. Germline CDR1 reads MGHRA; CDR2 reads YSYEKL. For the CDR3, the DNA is TGCGCCAGCAGCCAAGATCTAGGTCTTGCTGGCTACGAGCAGTACTTC. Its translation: CASSQDLGLAGYEQYF.

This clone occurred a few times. The DNA of the CDR3 is TGTGCCAGCAGCTTAGCGTATAGAATCGGGGAGCTGTTTTTT. It yields the protein CASSLAYRIGELFF. This chain connects TRBV7-9 to TRBJ2-2; D uncertain. CDR1 and CDR2 from the germline V gene are SEHNR and FQNEAQ (reference sequence). The CDR3 covers 14 residues. V gave up 0 bases and J gave up 7 bases, with 9 bases separating them.

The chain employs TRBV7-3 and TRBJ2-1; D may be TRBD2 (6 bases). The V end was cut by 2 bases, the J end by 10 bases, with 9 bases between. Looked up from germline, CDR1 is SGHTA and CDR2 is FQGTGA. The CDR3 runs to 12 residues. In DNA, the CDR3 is TGTGCCAGCAGCTTACACGGAGGGGAGCAGTTCTTC. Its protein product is CASSLHGGEQFF. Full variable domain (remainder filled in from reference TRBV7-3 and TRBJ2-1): GAGVSQTPSNKVTEKGKYVELRCDPISGHTALYWYRQSLGQGPEFLIYFQGTGAADDSGLPNDRFFAVRPEGSVSTLKIQRTERGDSAVYLCASSLHGGEQFFGPGTRLTVL.

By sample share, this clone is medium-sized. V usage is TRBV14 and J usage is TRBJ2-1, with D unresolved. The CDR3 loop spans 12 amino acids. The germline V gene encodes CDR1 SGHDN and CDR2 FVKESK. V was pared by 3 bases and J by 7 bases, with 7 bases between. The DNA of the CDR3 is TGTGCCAGCAGCCAGGACCGGAATGAGCAGTTCTTC. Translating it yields CASSQDRNEQFF.

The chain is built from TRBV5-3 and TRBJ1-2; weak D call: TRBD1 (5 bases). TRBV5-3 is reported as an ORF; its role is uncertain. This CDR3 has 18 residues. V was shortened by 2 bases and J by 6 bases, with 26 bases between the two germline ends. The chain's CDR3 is CARSLVELFGGGEDGYTF. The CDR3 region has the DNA TGTGCCAGAAGCTTAGTCGAACTATTCGGGGGAGGAGAAGATGGCTACACCTTC.

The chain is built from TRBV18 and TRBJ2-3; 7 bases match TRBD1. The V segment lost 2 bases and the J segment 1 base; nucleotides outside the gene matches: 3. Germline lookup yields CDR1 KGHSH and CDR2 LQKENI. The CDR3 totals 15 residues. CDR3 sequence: CASSPTGVGTDTQYF. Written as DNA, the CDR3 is TGTGCCAGCTCACCAACAGGGGTTGGCACAGATACGCAGTATTTT. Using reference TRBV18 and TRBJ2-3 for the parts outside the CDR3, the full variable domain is NAGVMQNPRHLVRRRGQEARLRCSPMKGHSHVYWYRQLPEEGLKFMVYLQKENIIDESGMPKERFSAEFPKEGPSILRIQQVVRGDSAAYFCASSPTGVGTDTQYFGPGTRLTVL.

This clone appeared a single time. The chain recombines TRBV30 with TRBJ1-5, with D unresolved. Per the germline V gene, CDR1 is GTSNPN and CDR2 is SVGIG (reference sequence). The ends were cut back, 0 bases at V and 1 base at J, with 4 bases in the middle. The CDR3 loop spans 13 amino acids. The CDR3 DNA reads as TGTGCCTGGAGTGTAGGAAGCAATCAGCCCCAGCATTTT. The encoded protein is CAWSVGSNQPQHF.

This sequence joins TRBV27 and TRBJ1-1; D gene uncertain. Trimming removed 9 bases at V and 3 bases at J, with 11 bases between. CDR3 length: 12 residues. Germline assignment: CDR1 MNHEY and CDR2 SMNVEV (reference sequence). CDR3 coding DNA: TGTGCCAGTAGAGGTAGTTACACTGAAGCTTTCTTT. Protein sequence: CASRGSYTEAFF.

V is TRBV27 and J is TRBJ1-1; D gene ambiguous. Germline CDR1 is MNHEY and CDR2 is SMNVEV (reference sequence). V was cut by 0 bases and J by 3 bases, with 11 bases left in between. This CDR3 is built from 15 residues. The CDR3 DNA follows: TGTGCCAGCAGTTTATCCTGGGGTGGGGACACTGAAGCTTTCTTT. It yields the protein CASSLSWGGDTEAFF.

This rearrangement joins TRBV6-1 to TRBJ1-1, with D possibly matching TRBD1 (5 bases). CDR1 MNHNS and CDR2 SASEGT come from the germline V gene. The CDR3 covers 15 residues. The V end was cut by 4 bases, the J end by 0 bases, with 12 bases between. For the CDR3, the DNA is TGTGCCAGCAGTGGAACGACAGAAATGAACACTGAAGCTTTCTTT. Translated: CASSGTTEMNTEAFF.

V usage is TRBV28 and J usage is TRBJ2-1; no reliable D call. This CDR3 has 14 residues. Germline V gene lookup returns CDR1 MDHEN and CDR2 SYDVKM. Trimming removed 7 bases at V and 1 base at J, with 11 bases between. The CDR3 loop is CASTGWQSYNEQFF. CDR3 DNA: TGTGCCAGCACCGGCTGGCAGTCCTACAATGAGCAGTTCTTC.

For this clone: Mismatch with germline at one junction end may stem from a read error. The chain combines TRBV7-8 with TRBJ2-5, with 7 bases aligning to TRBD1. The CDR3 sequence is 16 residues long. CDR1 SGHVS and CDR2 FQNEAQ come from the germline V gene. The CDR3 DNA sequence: TGTGTCAGCAGCTTAAGGGCAGGGGGTGGCCAAGAGACCCAGTACTTC. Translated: CVSSLRAGGGQETQYF.

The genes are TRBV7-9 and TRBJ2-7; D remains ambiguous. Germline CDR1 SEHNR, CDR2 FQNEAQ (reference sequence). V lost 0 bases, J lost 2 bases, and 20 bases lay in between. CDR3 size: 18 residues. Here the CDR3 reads CASSLAQPGSGRPYEQYF. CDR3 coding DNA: TGTGCCAGCAGCTTAGCTCAACCGGGTAGTGGTCGCCCCTACGAGCAGTACTTC.

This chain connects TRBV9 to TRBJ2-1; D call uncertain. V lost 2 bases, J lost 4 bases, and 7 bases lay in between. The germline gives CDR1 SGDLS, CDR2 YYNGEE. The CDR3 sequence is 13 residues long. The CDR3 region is CASSVELYNEQFF. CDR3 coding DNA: TGTGCCAGCAGCGTTGAGTTGTACAATGAGCAGTTCTTC.

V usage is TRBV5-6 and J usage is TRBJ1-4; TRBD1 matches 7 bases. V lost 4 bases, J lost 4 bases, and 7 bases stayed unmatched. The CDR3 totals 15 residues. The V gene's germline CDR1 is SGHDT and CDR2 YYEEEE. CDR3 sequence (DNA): TGTGCCAGCAGCAAACCGACAGGGTTTAATGAAAAACTGTTTTTT. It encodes CASSKPTGFNEKLFF.

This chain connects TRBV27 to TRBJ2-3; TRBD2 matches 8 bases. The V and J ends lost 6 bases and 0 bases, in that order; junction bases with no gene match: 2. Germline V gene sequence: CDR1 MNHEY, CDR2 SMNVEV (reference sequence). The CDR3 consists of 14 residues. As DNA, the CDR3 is TGTGCCAGCAGACTAGCGGTTAGCACAGATACGCAGTATTTT. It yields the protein CASRLAVSTDTQYF.